These 15 T cell receptor beta chains came from one sample sequenced in a study of blood T cell repertoires in COVID-19. Produced via immunoSEQ multiplex PCR; TCRdb's table is partial and in-frame only. The sample lists 150,000 to 200,000 clones; roughly 83% were seen once. The sample taken for sequencing was PBMCs or T cells enriched from blood (not recorded which). The source is a woman younger than 45 who had recovered from COVID-19.

V gene TRBV14 combines with J gene TRBJ2-3; D unresolved. From germline, CDR1 is SGHDN and CDR2 FVKESK. V shed 0 bases and J shed 6 bases, with 7 bases lying between them. CDR3 length equals 13 residues. CDR3 nucleotide sequence: TGTGCCAGCAGCCAAGACTTAATGGATACGCAGTATTTT. This translates into CASSQDLMDTQYF.

This clone was recorded a few times. The chain combines TRBV14 with TRBJ2-7; 14 bases fit TRBD2. Germline loops: CDR1 SGHDN, CDR2 FVKESK. V lost 5 bases to trimming and J lost 6 bases; unmatched junction nucleotides: 6. This CDR3 has 15 amino acids. In nucleotides, the CDR3 is TGTGCCAGCAGCTGGGGACTAGCGGGAGTTAGCGAGCAGTACTTC. This gives the protein CASSWGLAGVSEQYF.

V and J are TRBV6-4 and TRBJ1-2; D is undetermined. Germline V gene lookup returns CDR1 MRHNA and CDR2 SNTAGT. The V gene lost 0 bases and the J gene lost 8 bases, with 13 bases spanning the gap. This CDR3 spans 14 amino acids. CDR3 DNA sequence: TGTGCCAGCAGTGACTCGTGGCAGGCCGGAGGCTACACCTTC. Translated, it gives CASSDSWQAGGYTF.

The CDR3 protein is CATAPFGSGGTDTQYF. The CDR3 coding sequence is TGTGCCACCGCACCGTTCGGGAGTGGGGGCACAGATACGCAGTATTTT. The rearrangement joins TRBV25-1 to TRBJ2-3; a weak D match, TRBD2 (6 bases). With 10 bases removed from V and 1 base from J, the gap between germline ends came to 21 bases. Germline V gene lookup returns CDR1 MGHDK and CDR2 SYGVNS. This CDR3 contains 16 residues.

The chain carries TRBV3-1 (or the pseudogene TRBV3-2) and TRBJ2-1, with no clear D. CDR3 length: 16 amino acids. Germline loops: CDR1 LGHDT, CDR2 YNNKEL (reference sequence). The V gene lost 4 bases and the J gene lost 0 bases, with 13 bases spanning the gap. CDR3 protein: CASSLTADLSYNEQFF. The CDR3 bases are TGTGCCAGCAGCCTCACCGCGGATCTCTCCTACAATGAGCAGTTCTTC.

V usage is TRBV28 and J usage is TRBJ1-2; D might be TRBD1 (6 bases). The CDR3 is made up of 14 amino acids. In germline, CDR1 is MDHEN, CDR2 SYDVKM. The ends were cut back, 5 bases at V and 4 bases at J, with 14 bases in the middle. The CDR3 DNA sequence: TGTGCCAGCAGTCAACAGGGATGGTCCTATGGCTACACCTTC. It translates to CASSQQGWSYGYTF.

CDR3 sequence: CASRDPGVEETQYF. The CDR3 bases are TGTGCCAGCAGGGACCCCGGGGTGGAGGAGACCCAGTACTTC. The V gene is TRBV7-9, the J gene TRBJ2-5; possibly TRBD2 for D (5 bases). Trimming removed 6 bases at V and 5 bases at J, with 16 bases between. Germline lookup yields CDR1 SEHNR and CDR2 FQNEAQ (reference sequence). The CDR3 is made up of 14 amino acids. The whole variable domain, remainder taken from reference TRBV7-9 and TRBJ2-5, is DTGVSQNPRHKITKRGQNVTFRCDPISEHNRLYWYRQTLGQGPEFLTYFQNEAQLEKSRLLSDRFSAERPKGSFSTLEIQRTEQGDSAMYLCASRDPGVEETQYFGPGTRLLVL.

The V gene is TRBV6-5, the J gene TRBJ1-3, with D possibly being TRBD1 (6 bases). Trimming took 7 bases from V and 14 from J, leaving 15 bases between them. The germline CDR1 and CDR2 sequences are MNHEY and SVGAGI. The CDR3 sequence is 11 residues long. CDR3 in DNA: TGTGCCAGCACCGTGGGACATTGGGTATATTTT. This sequence encodes CASTVGHWVYF.

The rearrangement joins TRBV12-3 or TRBV12-4 to TRBJ1-2, with D unresolved. CDR3 size: 13 residues. Deletions cut 6 bases from V and 7 bases from J, with 15 bases between. The chain's CDR3 is CASSDTRTVGYTF. The CDR3 nucleotides are TGTGCCAGCAGCGACACCAGAACAGTTGGCTACACCTTC.

The gene calls are TRBV7-9 and TRBJ2-1, with D hard to call. Looked up from germline, CDR1 is SEHNR and CDR2 is FQNEAQ (reference sequence). Trimming shortened V by 4 bases and J by 15 bases, and 16 bases separated the two germline ends. This CDR3 spans 12 amino acids. CDR3 bases: TGTGCCAGCAGCTCTTTGGTAGAGGTAGGGTTCTTC. Translated, it gives CASSSLVEVGFF.

The chain employs TRBV14 and TRBJ2-1, with TRBD2 matching 11 bases. V shed 4 bases and J 2 bases; nucleotides not matched to a gene: 7. In germline, CDR1 is SGHDN, CDR2 FVKESK. The CDR3 loop spans 17 amino acids. In DNA form, the CDR3 reads TGTGCCAGCAGCCGGACATTAGCGGGAGGGCCCTACAATGAGCAGTTCTTC. Translated, it gives CASSRTLAGGPYNEQFF.

The rearrangement links TRBV2 to TRBJ2-5; TRBD2 matches at 7 bases. Germline CDR1 is SNHLY and CDR2 is FYNNEI. This CDR3 comprises 13 residues. The V and J ends lost 4 bases and 6 bases, in that order; junction bases with no gene match: 5. The CDR3 nucleotides are TGTGCCAGCAGTGTTGAGCGGGATAAGACCCAGTACTTC. Translating it yields CASSVERDKTQYF.

V gene TRBV23-1 combines with J gene TRBJ2-1; 10 bases map to TRBD2. TRBV23-1 is designated an ORF whose function remains uncertain. V was clipped by 6 bases and J by 2 bases; unmatched bases: 4. The CDR3 sequence is 15 residues long. For the CDR3, the DNA is TGCGCCAGCAGCCACAGCGGGAGGGCCTACAATGAGCAGTTCTTC. The encoded protein is CASSHSGRAYNEQFF.

V gene TRBV28 combines with J gene TRBJ2-7, with TRBD2 matching over 7 bases. J lost 5 bases, V lost 2 bases, and 6 bases had no gene match. CDR3 length equals 14 residues. Germline CDR1 reads MDHEN; CDR2 reads SYDVKM. The CDR3 DNA reads as TGTGCCAGCAGTTTAGTCCCAGGGAGGGACGAGCAGTACTTC. It specifies CASSLVPGRDEQYF.

The chain is built from TRBV5-1 and TRBJ2-2; 8 bases are a match to TRBD1. J was trimmed by 2 bases and V by 5 bases; bases with no gene match: 2. The CDR3 has 14 residues. Per germline, CDR1 SGHRS and CDR2 YFSETQ. CDR3 coding DNA: TGCGCCAGCAGTCAGGGGGCCAACACCGGGGAGCTGTTTTTT. Protein: CASSQGANTGELFF.